This passage covers 28 T cell receptor beta chains from one sample sequenced in a study of T-cell reconstitution after alpha-beta-depleted transplantation in children. A library of TCRbeta sequences, prepared with unique molecular identifiers, was generated. TCRdb processed the PCR reads anew with MiXCR; each CDR3 protein has one entry. Here the sample spans 350,000 to 450,000 distinct CDR3 sequences, around 21% being singletons. The sequencing used PBMCs from the stem cell graft donor, collected from the stem cell graft. The receptors stem from a human donor who donated a stem cell graft to a child with acute myeloid leukemia.

This clonotype came up a few times. This CDR3 reads CASSRYPLREAPTPSTDTQYF. The DNA of the CDR3 is TGTGCCAGCAGCCGCTACCCCCTGAGGGAGGCACCGACCCCTAGCACAGATACGCAGTATTTT. The chain has TRBV4-2 and TRBJ2-3; D is possibly TRBD2 (6 bases). CDR3 length: 21 residues. Looked up from germline, CDR1 is LGHNA and CDR2 is YNFKEQ. Trimming stripped 4 bases from V and 0 bases from J, with 29 bases between.

This clonotype was seen a handful of times. The rearrangement uses TRBV12-3 or TRBV12-4 and TRBJ1-2; TRBD1 matches at 10 bases. CDR3 size: 16 residues. With V trimmed by 3 bases and J by 9 bases, 13 bases remained unmatched. The DNA for the CDR3 is TGTGCCAGCAGTTTCCTCCCGGGACAGGGGTATTTACGCTACACCTTC. Translated: CASSFLPGQGYLRYTF.

This clonotype has just a few counts. The chain couples TRBV24-1 to TRBJ2-1; 8 bases are shared with TRBD2. The length of the CDR3 is 16 residues. Unmatched junction bases numbered 5, after V lost 4 bases and J lost 1 base. The germline V gene has CDR1 KGHDR and CDR2 SFDVKD. The CDR3 spells CATSDPSGSSYNEQFF. Here the CDR3 DNA reads TGTGCCACCAGTGACCCGAGCGGGAGTTCCTACAATGAGCAGTTCTTC.

About this clonotype itself: A much larger clone lies a single base off, so this may be a read error. No conserved phenylalanine or tryptophan ends this CDR3, so it is likely a read error. The rearrangement links TRBV29-1 to TRBJ1-1; perhaps TRBD1 as D (5 bases). V was shortened by 5 bases and J by 4 bases, with 14 bases between the two germline ends. This CDR3 comprises 13 residues. CDR1 and CDR2 (germline): SQVTM, ANQGSEA. CDR3 coding DNA: TGCAGCGTTCTTCGGGACGGTGGCACTGAAGCTTTCTGT. It specifies CSVLRDGGTEAFC.

V usage is TRBV10-2 and J usage is TRBJ2-2; a weak D match, TRBD2 (7 bases). Germline lookup yields CDR1 WSHSY and CDR2 SAAADI. V was clipped by 0 bases and J by 2 bases, with 22 bases between them. CDR3 length equals 20 residues. CDR3 sequence reads: CASSESGGAAISFNTGELFF. In DNA form, the CDR3 reads TGCGCCAGCAGTGAGTCTGGGGGGGCCGCAATCTCTTTTAACACCGGGGAGCTGTTTTTT.

This clonotype turned up a few times. CDR3 loop: CSASEAAGLFSPLHF. For the CDR3, the DNA is TGCAGTGCTTCTGAGGCGGCAGGATTGTTTTCACCCCTCCACTTT. The chain is built from TRBV20-1 and TRBJ1-6; D is undetermined. CDR3 length: 15 amino acids. V lost 5 bases to trimming and J lost 9 bases, with 20 bases between them. From germline, CDR1 is DFQATT and CDR2 SNEGSKA (reference sequence).

This clonotype was observed at least ten times. The rearrangement joins TRBV4-3 to TRBJ2-7; TRBD1 aligns across 10 bases. The CDR3 length is 16 residues. CDR1 is LGHNA, CDR2 YSLEER, per germline. V was clipped by 0 bases and J by 2 bases; unmatched bases: 4. CDR3: CASSQEEGTGAYEQYF. DNA of the CDR3: TGCGCCAGCAGCCAAGAGGAGGGGACAGGGGCCTACGAGCAGTACTTC.

In this sample, this clonotype turned up many times. The chain links TRBV4-3 to TRBJ2-2; a weak D match, TRBD2 (6 bases). The CDR3 is 15 amino acids. The V gene's germline CDR1 is LGHNA and CDR2 YSLEER. Between the trimmed V and J ends, which lost 1 base and 4 bases, there was a span of 10 bases. In DNA, the CDR3 is TGCGCCAGCAGCCAAGTCCTGGAGGGCACCGGGGAGCTGTTTTTT. It is translated as CASSQVLEGTGELFF.

This clonotype was counted at least ten times. The chain links TRBV24-1 to TRBJ2-1, with D unclear. This CDR3 is 12 amino acids long. V was trimmed by 7 bases and J by 8 bases, leaving 11 bases between them. The germline CDR1 and CDR2 sequences are KGHDR and SFDVKD. This CDR3 is CATRGFGDEQFF. The CDR3 DNA reads as TGTGCCACCAGGGGGTTCGGCGATGAGCAGTTCTTC.

This clonotype was counted ten times or more. The gene calls are TRBV28 and TRBJ1-1, with D perhaps TRBD1 (5 bases). The CDR3 length is 13 residues. The germline gives CDR1 MDHEN, CDR2 SYDVKM. V lost 7 bases to trimming and J lost 5 bases, with 14 bases between them. CDR3 DNA sequence: TGTGCCAGCACCCCTGGGGGTCGGACTGAAGCTTTCTTT. Its translation: CASTPGGRTEAFF.

This clonotype was seen many times. This chain uses TRBV29-1 with TRBJ2-7; tentatively, D is TRBD1 (5 bases). This CDR3 has 11 residues. Germline V gene lookup returns CDR1 SQVTM and CDR2 ANQGSEA. Trimming shortened V by 2 bases and J by 4 bases, and 6 bases separated the two germline ends. The CDR3 sequence: CSVEQGYEQYF. The CDR3 DNA reads as TGCAGCGTTGAACAGGGATACGAGCAGTACTTC.

The genes are TRBV28 and TRBJ1-5; 7 nucleotides align to TRBD1. Trimming took 7 bases from V and 6 from J; bases not matched to a gene: 3. This CDR3 has 12 amino acids. The germline V gene has CDR1 MDHEN and CDR2 SYDVKM. DNA for the CDR3: TGTGCCAGCACCCAGGGGGGTCAGCCCCAGCATTTT. Translated: CASTQGGQPQHF.

This clonotype was seen more than once but under ten times. The V gene is TRBV28, the J gene TRBJ2-3; 7 bases are shared with TRBD1. V shed 7 bases and J 3 bases; nucleotides not matched to a gene: 7. There are 14 residues in the CDR3. Per germline, CDR1 MDHEN and CDR2 SYDVKM. CDR3 coding DNA: TGTGCCAGCAAGAGAGGGGGCAGGACAGATACGCAGTATTTT. Its translation: CASKRGGRTDTQYF.

This clonotype was observed many times. V usage is TRBV20-1 and J usage is TRBJ2-1, with 12 bases aligning to TRBD2. Germline loops: CDR1 DFQATT, CDR2 SNEGSKA (reference sequence). The trim removed 6 bases at V and 8 bases at J, leaving 8 bases unmatched. The CDR3 has 14 amino acids. The CDR3 DNA reads as TGCAGTGCGAGTACTAGCGGGAGGAGCCATGAGCAGTTCTTC. Residues: CSASTSGRSHEQFF.

This clonotype turned up a few times. This rearrangement joins TRBV20-1 to TRBJ2-7, with D perhaps TRBD1 or TRBD2 (6 bases each). The V and J ends lost 2 bases and 5 bases respectively, with 10 bases between them. This CDR3 comprises 12 residues. From germline, CDR1 is DFQATT and CDR2 SNEGSKA (reference sequence). The chain's CDR3 is CSARKGGNEQYF. CDR3 coding DNA: TGCAGTGCTAGAAAGGGGGGAAACGAGCAGTACTTC.

V is TRBV27 and J is TRBJ1-2; tentatively, D is TRBD1 (6 bases). The CDR3 sequence is 14 residues long. Germline CDR1 is MNHEY and CDR2 is SMNVEV (reference sequence). Trimming removed 6 bases at V and 0 bases at J, with 11 bases between. Written as DNA, the CDR3 is TGTGCCAGCAGCCCCGGGACAACTAACTATGGCTACACCTTC. Amino acid sequence: CASSPGTTNYGYTF.

This clonotype was seen more than once but under ten times. This chain links TRBV12-3 or TRBV12-4 with TRBJ1-1; perhaps TRBD1 as D (5 bases). V was clipped by 3 bases and J by 0 bases, with 8 bases between them. CDR3 size: 14 residues. The CDR3 loop is CASSLGEVNTEAFF. For the CDR3, the DNA is TGTGCCAGCAGTTTGGGGGAGGTGAACACTGAAGCTTTCTTT.

This clonotype has at least ten counts. A junction end diverges from the germline sequence, so it may reflect a read error. The chain links TRBV7-8 to TRBJ2-1; no definite D call. The CDR3 runs to 11 residues. Per germline, CDR1 SGHVS and CDR2 FQNEAQ. As DNA, the CDR3 is TGTGCCAGCAGCTTAGTAGGGATACGGATCTTC. Its protein is CASSLVGIRIF.

In its sample, this clonotype was seen a few times. The V call is TRBV6-5, the J call TRBJ2-7; TRBD2 matches at 12 bases. Per the germline V gene, CDR1 is MNHEY and CDR2 is SVGAGI. This CDR3 contains 18 residues. Trimming at V came to 0 bases and at J to 2 bases, leaving 8 bases not matched to a gene. DNA for the CDR3: TGTGCCAGCAGTTACTCCAGGACTAGCGGGACCGCGGCCTACGAGCAGTACTTC. Protein product: CASSYSRTSGTAAYEQYF.

The table lists this clonotype with many counts. The genes are TRBV28 and TRBJ2-7; no clear D. Trimming left V 1 base short and J 6 bases short, with 7 bases between. In germline, CDR1 is MDHEN, CDR2 SYDVKM. The CDR3 covers 12 residues. The CDR3 protein is CASSLFTGEQYF. The CDR3 DNA reads TGTGCCAGCAGTTTATTTACCGGCGAGCAGTACTTC.

For the CDR3, the DNA is TGCAGCGTTGAAGTGGGGGGCCGGAGTGAAGCTTTCTTT. Translated, it gives CSVEVGGRSEAFF. J is TRBJ1-1 and V is TRBV29-1, with D possibly matching TRBD1 (6 bases). Germline lookup yields CDR1 SQVTM and CDR2 ANQGSEA. Between the trimmed V and J ends, which lost 1 base and 7 bases, there was a span of 13 bases. This CDR3 comprises 13 residues.

The gene calls are TRBV5-1 and TRBJ2-7; no clear D gene. V was shortened by 4 bases and J by 5 bases, with 10 bases between the two germline ends. The germline V gene encodes CDR1 SGHRS and CDR2 YFSETQ. CDR3 length: 12 amino acids. The CDR3 nucleotides read TGCGCCAGCAGCACGGATCTAAACGAGCAGTACTTC. Translating it yields CASSTDLNEQYF.

The gene calls are TRBV4-1 and TRBJ1-2, with unresolved D. Between the trimmed V and J ends, which lost 1 base and 3 bases, there was a span of 12 bases. The germline CDR1 and CDR2 sequences are MGHRA and YSYEKL. The CDR3 runs to 15 residues. The CDR3, as DNA: TGCGCCAGCAGCCAAGTCGGATCAGGAGACTATGGCTACACCTTC. Protein: CASSQVGSGDYGYTF.

This clonotype was detected ten times or more. V gene TRBV29-1 combines with J gene TRBJ2-7, with 7 bases fitting TRBD1. The CDR3 has 15 amino acids. The trim removed 2 bases at V and 3 bases at J, leaving 10 bases unmatched. Germline V lookup: CDR1 SQVTM, CDR2 ANQGSEA. The CDR3 DNA follows: TGCAGCGTTGAATTGGCCGGGACAGAAGGCTACGAGCAGTACTTC. As protein: CSVELAGTEGYEQYF.

This clonotype has only a few counts. This chain uses TRBV20-1 with TRBJ2-1, with D unclear. Germline CDR1 is DFQATT and CDR2 is SNEGSKA (reference sequence). CDR3 length: 12 amino acids. CDR3 residues: CSASPLYNEQFF. The CDR3 coding sequence is TGCAGCGCCAGTCCATTGTACAATGAGCAGTTCTTC.

This chain links TRBV27 with TRBJ2-7; 13 bases fit TRBD2. J was trimmed by 2 bases and V by 7 bases; bases with no gene match: 8. Germline assignment: CDR1 MNHEY and CDR2 SMNVEV (reference sequence). The CDR3 covers 16 residues. CDR3 DNA: TGTGCCAGCACCCCCTGGGGACTAGCGGGGACCTACGAGCAGTACTTC. Translating it yields CASTPWGLAGTYEQYF.

The rearrangement uses TRBV11-1 and TRBJ2-3, with TRBD2 identical over 7 bases. The CDR3 length is 18 residues. Germline CDR1 SGHAT, CDR2 FQDESV (reference sequence). V shed 5 bases, J shed 8 bases, and the junction held 22 bases outside the gene matches. The CDR3 region is CASSPLAARVGGPRTQYF. DNA of the CDR3: TGTGCCAGCAGCCCGCTAGCGGCTCGAGTCGGAGGGCCCCGTACGCAGTATTTT.

J is TRBJ1-5 and V is TRBV12-3 or TRBV12-4, with D maybe TRBD1 (6 bases). This CDR3 is built from 14 residues. V shed 6 bases and J shed 2 bases, with 11 bases lying between them. The chain's CDR3 is CASSIGGGNQPQHF. CDR3 sequence (DNA): TGTGCCAGCAGCATAGGGGGTGGCAATCAGCCCCAGCATTTT.